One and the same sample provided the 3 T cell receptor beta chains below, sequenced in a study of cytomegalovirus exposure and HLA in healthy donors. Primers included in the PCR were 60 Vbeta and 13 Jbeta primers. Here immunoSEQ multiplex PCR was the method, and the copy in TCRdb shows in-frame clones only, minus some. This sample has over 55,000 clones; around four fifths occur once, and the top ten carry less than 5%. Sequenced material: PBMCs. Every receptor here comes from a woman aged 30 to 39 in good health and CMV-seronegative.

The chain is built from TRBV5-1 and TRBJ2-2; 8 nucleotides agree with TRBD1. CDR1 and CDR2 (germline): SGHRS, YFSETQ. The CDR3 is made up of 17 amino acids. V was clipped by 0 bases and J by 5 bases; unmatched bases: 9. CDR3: CASSLAPQGAGTGELFF. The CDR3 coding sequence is TGCGCCAGCAGCTTGGCCCCCCAGGGGGCAGGTACCGGGGAGCTGTTTTTT.

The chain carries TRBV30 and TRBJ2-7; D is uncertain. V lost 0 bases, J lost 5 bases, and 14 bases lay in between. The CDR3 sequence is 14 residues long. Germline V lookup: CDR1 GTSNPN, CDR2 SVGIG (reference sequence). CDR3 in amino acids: CAWSVALVGHEQYF. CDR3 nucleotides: TGTGCCTGGAGTGTCGCGCTAGTAGGCCACGAGCAGTACTTC.

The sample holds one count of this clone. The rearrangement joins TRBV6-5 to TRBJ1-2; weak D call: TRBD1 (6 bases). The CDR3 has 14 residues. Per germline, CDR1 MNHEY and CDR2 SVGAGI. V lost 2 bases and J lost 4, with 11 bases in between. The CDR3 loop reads CASSYAVRGYGYTF. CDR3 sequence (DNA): TGTGCCAGCAGTTACGCGGTCAGGGGCTATGGCTACACCTTC.